This T cell receptor beta chain appears in the sequencing data of a study of CD8 T cells in ankylosing spondylitis. Germline loops: CDR1 SEHNR, CDR2 FQNEAQ (reference sequence). This CDR3 region has 12 residues. After removal of 0 bases from V and 11 bases from J, the junction contained 2 bases not matched to a gene. Details on this clonotype: The antigen remains unidentified.

Study-level results: Matched ankylosing spondylitis synovial fluid reportedly showed significant enrichment of disease-linked clones. A CD8+ phenotype characterized the disease-linked clones, which were relatively rare in peripheral blood. A motif in TCR beta, a set of under ten highly homologous variants, appeared characteristic of ankylosing spondylitis blood.

A quantitative 5'-RACE method, one with molecular barcodes, was used to make TCR beta libraries. TCRdb passed the 5' RACE reads through MiXCR, listing each CDR3 protein once. Of just under 550,000 distinct CDR3 sequences in the sample, about 13% are singletons; the top ten hold about 6.5%. This clonotype was obtained from a male donor with ankylosing spondylitis. The rearrangement joins TRBV7-9 to TRBJ2-5; TRBD2 matches 8 bases. Sequencing was performed on blood, either unsorted or a sorted T cell fraction (not recorded which). Written as DNA, the CDR3 is TGTGCCAGCAGCTTAGCGGGACTAGGGCAGTACTTC. Translated, it gives CASSLAGLGQYF.